This T cell receptor (beta chain) appears in the sequencing data of a study of blood T cell repertoires in COVID-19. As for the study in general: Spain, Italy and the United States supplied samples that represented acute and convalescent COVID-19. PBMCs, B-cell-depleted T cells, or T cells were the source of the cDNA or gDNA that made up the material.

Original methodology: How many nucleated cells were present was estimated from reference gene primer amplification. This table comes from immunoSEQ multiplex PCR, and its TCRdb copy is limited to in-frame clones, with some not included. V and J calls and clone size are given by that table; D and trimming were obtained from the DNA. This repertoire shows roughly 80,000 clones, roughly 90% found once; its top ten account for about 16%. Germline V gene lookup returns CDR1 SNHLY and CDR2 FYNNEI. V was trimmed by 6 bases and J by 5 bases, leaving 5 bases between them. The CDR3 consists of 11 residues. This chain uses TRBV2 with TRBJ1-5, with D possibly matching TRBD1 (5 bases). Sequenced material: peripheral blood. This receptor was identified in a woman of 80 years or more with active or convalescent COVID-19. The CDR3 DNA sequence: TGTGCCAGCAGACAGGATCAGCCCCAGCATTTT. It codes for CASRQDQPQHF.